Each of the 10 T cell receptor beta chains below was sequenced from the same sample in a study of PD-1 blockade in classical Hodgkin lymphoma. Libraries were prepared by immunoSEQ multiplex PCR; TCRdb keeps only in-frame clonotypes and omits some of them. Of 30,000 to 35,000 clones in the sample, 84% were seen once. Time point reported: cycle 4 day 1 (C4D1), after six to seven weeks of nivolumab. Every patient was affected by relapse after autologous stem cell transplantation, while exposure to brentuximab vedotin was not uniform. With magnetic negative selection, CD4+ T cells were purified from PBMCs that had been thawed. The source was CD4+ T cells from blood, collected before the fourth cycle of nivolumab. The receptors originated from a human donor with classical Hodgkin lymphoma.

V gene TRBV6-5 combines with J gene TRBJ1-4, with a weak D call TRBD1 (5 bases). CDR1 is MNHEY, CDR2 SVGAGI, per germline. CDR3 length equals 14 residues. V lost 6 bases and J 0 bases, leaving 8 bases between the germline ends. DNA of the CDR3: TGTGCCAGCAGCCAGGGAGCAACTAATGAAAAACTGTTTTTT. This gives the protein CASSQGATNEKLFF.

The chain employs TRBV9 and TRBJ1-6; 9 bases are a match to TRBD1. Trimming took 2 bases from V and 7 from J; bases not matched to a gene: 4. CDR1 SGDLS and CDR2 YYNGEE come from the germline V gene. The CDR3 extends over 15 amino acids. CDR3 amino acids: CASSVMGQGNSPLHF. Here the CDR3 DNA reads TGTGCCAGCAGCGTGATGGGACAGGGCAATTCACCCCTCCACTTT.

The V and J genes are TRBV9 and TRBJ1-1, with a possible D match to TRBD1 (5 bases). This CDR3 region has 15 residues. Germline V gives CDR1 SGDLS, CDR2 YYNGEE. Between the trimmed V and J ends, which lost 3 bases and 3 bases, there was a span of 15 bases. CDR3 DNA: TGTGCCAGCAGCGCCCGCCAGGGACCCTACACTGAAGCTTTCTTT. Amino acids: CASSARQGPYTEAFF.

This chain connects TRBV9 to TRBJ1-3, with D hard to call. Germline values: CDR1 SGDLS, CDR2 YYNGEE. This CDR3 has 16 amino acids. Trimming shortened V by 3 bases and J by 2 bases, and 15 bases separated the two germline ends. The CDR3: CASSATPGDAGNTIYF. In DNA form, the CDR3 reads TGTGCCAGCAGCGCTACCCCGGGTGACGCTGGAAACACCATATATTTT.

The rearrangement joins TRBV25-1 to TRBJ1-4; no definite D call. Deletions cut 6 bases from V and 4 bases from J, with 6 bases between. Germline-derived CDR1 and CDR2 are MGHDK and SYGVNS. The CDR3 has 12 amino acids. The CDR3, as DNA: TGTGCCAGCAGAGGAGGTAATGAAAAACTGTTTTTT. Translating gives CASRGGNEKLFF.

The rearrangement uses TRBV30 and TRBJ1-5; D is unclear. The CDR3 loop spans 13 amino acids. The V end lost 0 bases, the J end lost 5 bases, and 8 bases lay between the germline ends. Germline CDR1 GTSNPN, CDR2 SVGIG (reference sequence). The CDR3, as DNA: TGTGCCTGGAGTGTAAGGGTGGATCAGCCCCAGCATTTT. It encodes CAWSVRVDQPQHF.

The rearrangement links TRBV5-4 to TRBJ1-3; no definite D call. This CDR3 is 15 amino acids long. In germline, CDR1 is SGHNT, CDR2 YYREEE (reference sequence). The V end lost 3 bases, the J end lost 2 bases, and 12 bases lay between the germline ends. CDR3 sequence: CASSWPAEAGNTIYF. The DNA for the CDR3 is TGTGCCAGCAGCTGGCCGGCTGAGGCTGGAAACACCATATATTTT.

The chain joins TRBV19 to TRBJ1-2; D possibly corresponds to TRBD1 (5 bases). Germline V gene lookup returns CDR1 LNHDA and CDR2 SQIVND (reference sequence). There are 14 residues in the CDR3. Trimming took off 7 bases at V and 8 bases at J, with 20 bases between the two ends. The CDR3 coding sequence is TGTGCCAGTACCAACCCAGGCAGGGCGGGCGGCTACACCTTC. Protein product: CASTNPGRAGGYTF.

The chain's CDR3 is CASSLNGQGETQYF. CDR3 nucleotide sequence: TGTGCCAGCAGCTTAAATGGACAGGGGGAGACCCAGTACTTC. This sequence joins TRBV7-2 and TRBJ2-5, with 9 positions matching TRBD1. CDR3 length: 14 amino acids. Trimming at V came to 2 bases and at J to 5 bases, leaving 3 bases not matched to a gene. In germline, CDR1 is SGHTA, CDR2 FQGNSA.

V gene TRBV6-5 combines with J gene TRBJ2-3; 10 bases map to TRBD2. The CDR3 contains 14 residues. Germline CDR1 is MNHEY and CDR2 is SVGAGI. After removal of 6 bases from V and 14 bases from J, the junction contained 14 bases not matched to a gene. The CDR3 is CASRGGTSEYEGYF. CDR3 nucleotides: TGTGCCAGCAGGGGGGGGACTAGCGAATATGAGGGGTATTTT.